The source of this T cell receptor (beta chain) is a study of siplizumab effects on memory and regulatory T cells. Turning to this clone: Its antigen is still unknown.

Germline-derived CDR1 and CDR2 are GTSNPN and SVGIG (reference sequence). This CDR3 is built from 15 residues. V lost 2 bases, J lost 1 base, and 12 bases lay in between. Only in-frame clones appear in the TCRdb table, and some are missing; sequencing was by immunoSEQ multiplex PCR. The table shows around 100,000 clones, with around 92% occurring only once. Study observations and caveats: Some alloreactive sequences were traceable to unstimulated CD4+ memory cells, and siplizumab significantly reduced them. It seemed that naive T cells were more diverse than memory cells and were major contributors to the alloresponse. Mappable alloreactive CD4+ clones averaged around 69% Treg-derived with siplizumab versus about 25% in controls. In roughly 75-95% of proliferating CD4+ or CD8+ clones, a naive or memory phenotype could not be assigned.

This TCR came from a human donor in good health. Sequencing was performed on CD4+ T cells sorted from blood. The chain joins TRBV30 to TRBJ1-3, with D perhaps matching TRBD1 (6 bases). This chain's CDR3 is CAWSNRVRSGNTIYF. The CDR3 coding sequence is TGTGCCTGGAGTAACAGGGTCCGTTCTGGAAACACCATATATTTT. The full variable domain, in which reference TRBV30 and TRBJ1-3 provide the parts outside the CDR3, is SQTIHQWPATLVQPVGSPLSLECTVEGTSNPNLYWYRQAAGRGLQLLFYSVGIGQISSEVPQNLSASRPQDRQFILSSKKLLLSDSGFYLCAWSNRVRSGNTIYFGEGSWLTVV.